Following are 20 T cell receptor beta chains from one sample sequenced in a study of T-cell reconstitution after alpha-beta-depleted transplantation in children. It was with unique molecular identifiers that the TCRbeta library was prepared. From the PCR reads, TCRdb called clonotypes with MiXCR, one entry per CDR3 protein. The sample consists of approximately 980,000 distinct CDR3 sequences, roughly 29% of them appearing once. The source was PBMCs, mostly from graft donor cells, collected 360 days after TCRalphabeta/CD19-depleted stem cell transplant. The receptors come from a boy younger than two who had a stem cell transplant for SCID, so the T cells may come from the graft donor.

This clonotype showed up just a few times. This chain joins TRBV9 and TRBJ2-3, with TRBD2 matching over 8 bases. The CDR3 runs to 17 residues. With 0 bases clipped from V and 2 bases from J, the junction kept 8 bases outside the gene matches. CDR1 SGDLS and CDR2 YYNGEE come from the germline V gene. The CDR3 DNA reads as TGTGCCAGCAGCGTAGGTGGGCTAGCGGGTTTCACAGATACGCAGTATTTT. It yields the protein CASSVGGLAGFTDTQYF.

The gene calls are TRBV7-2 and TRBJ1-5; no reliable D call. Germline CDR1 SGHTA, CDR2 FQGNSA. Trimming shortened V by 4 bases and J by 8 bases, and 12 bases separated the two germline ends. The CDR3 totals 13 residues. This CDR3 reads CASSSEWGEPQHF. CDR3 nucleotide sequence: TGTGCCAGCAGCTCCGAGTGGGGAGAGCCCCAGCATTTT.

This clonotype showed up just a few times. The V call is TRBV20-1, the J call TRBJ2-1; TRBD2 matches at 14 bases. The CDR3 runs 14 residues. The germline V gene has CDR1 DFQATT and CDR2 SNEGSKA (reference sequence). The ends lost 5 bases at V and 9 bases at J; junction bases unmatched: 6. In nucleotides, the CDR3 is TGCAGTGCTTTGGGACTAGCGGGGGCGGGTGAGCAGTTCTTC. It is translated as CSALGLAGAGEQFF.

This clonotype was observed a few times. The V call is TRBV12-3 or TRBV12-4, the J call TRBJ1-6, with no clear D. This CDR3 comprises 14 residues. Trimming stripped 8 bases from V and 7 bases from J, with 15 bases between. This CDR3 reads CASGAVVFNSPLHF. The CDR3 nucleotides read TGTGCCAGCGGCGCAGTAGTGTTCAATTCACCCCTCCACTTT.

The gene calls are TRBV5-1 and TRBJ2-1; 7 bases are a match to TRBD2. The CDR3 runs 17 residues. V dropped 2 bases and J dropped 4; count of bases not matched to a gene: 12. From germline, CDR1 is SGHRS and CDR2 YFSETQ. CDR3 coding DNA: TGCGCCAGCAGCTTTGAGTTGGGGGGGTTGCGGTACAATGAGCAGTTCTTC. As protein: CASSFELGGLRYNEQFF. Based on the CDR3 plus reference TRBV5-1 and TRBJ2-1, the full variable domain is KAGVTQTPRYLIKTRGQQVTLSCSPISGHRSVSWYQQTPGQGLQFLFEYFSETQRNKGNFPGRFSGRQFSNSRSEMNVSTLELGDSALYLCASSFELGGLRYNEQFFGPGTRLTVL.

This clonotype was counted only a few times. V is TRBV11-1 and J is TRBJ2-7; D is uncertain. This CDR3 spans 12 amino acids. Trimming removed 3 bases at V and 3 bases at J, with 6 bases between. Germline CDR1 is SGHAT and CDR2 is FQDESV (reference sequence). The CDR3 DNA reads TGTGCCAGCAGCTTTCTTCACTACGAGCAGTACTTC. Translation: CASSFLHYEQYF.

This clonotype showed up just a few times. This chain joins TRBV18 and TRBJ1-5, with unresolved D. The CDR3 extends over 14 amino acids. V shed 6 bases and J shed 0 bases, with 9 bases lying between them. Germline CDR1 and CDR2: KGHSH and LQKENI. DNA of the CDR3: TGTGCCAGCTCCCATTTACATAGCAATCAGCCCCAGCATTTT. This codes for CASSHLHSNQPQHF.

This clonotype was seen more than once but under ten times. The chain combines TRBV19 with TRBJ1-5; weak D call: TRBD1 (5 bases). There are 17 residues in the CDR3. The V end lost 1 base, the J end lost 3 bases, and 16 bases lay between the germline ends. The germline V gene has CDR1 LNHDA and CDR2 SQIVND (reference sequence). Written as DNA, the CDR3 is TGTGCCAGTAGTATAGCTGGGCCAGGGAGGAACAATCAGCCCCAGCATTTT. Translation gives CASSIAGPGRNNQPQHF. Looking up the rest from reference TRBV19 and TRBJ1-5 gives the full variable domain: DGGITQSPKYLFRKEGQNVTLSCEQNLNHDAMYWYRQDPGQGLRLIYYSQIVNDFQKGDIAEGYSVSREKKESFPLTVTSAQKNPTAFYLCASSIAGPGRNNQPQHFGDGTRLSIL.

The genes are TRBV12-3 or TRBV12-4 and TRBJ1-2; TRBD1 matches 12 bases. The CDR3 spans 14 residues. Trimming at V came to 7 bases and at J to 6 bases, leaving 6 bases not matched to a gene. CDR3 sequence (DNA): TGTGCCAGCAAGGGGACAGGGGGCGCGAATGGCTACACCTTC. This translates into CASKGTGGANGYTF.

This clonotype appeared a few times. Written as DNA, the CDR3 is TGTGCCACCAGTGATCCGGTCGTTGGGCTAGGGGCCAACGTCCTGACTTTC. Protein: CATSDPVVGLGANVLTF. The chain carries TRBV24-1 and TRBJ2-6; D not resolved. V was trimmed by 3 bases and J by 4 bases, leaving 15 bases between them. This CDR3 region has 17 residues. Germline loops: CDR1 KGHDR, CDR2 SFDVKD.

This clonotype has only a few counts. This chain links TRBV20-1 with TRBJ2-1, with D maybe TRBD2 (6 bases). The CDR3 runs to 13 residues. Germline CDR1 reads DFQATT; CDR2 reads SNEGSKA (reference sequence). V lost 5 bases, J lost 5 bases, and 13 bases lay in between. The chain's CDR3 is CSAGGDQNNEQFF. The CDR3 DNA sequence: TGCAGTGCTGGCGGGGACCAGAACAATGAGCAGTTCTTC.

A few counts support this clonotype. This chain uses TRBV5-1 with TRBJ2-7; 12 bases line up with TRBD2. The CDR3 is 14 amino acids. Germline V CDR1 and CDR2: SGHRS, YFSETQ. After removal of 7 bases from V and 4 bases from J, the junction contained 6 bases not matched to a gene. As DNA, the CDR3 is TGCGCCAGCCGGCGCGGGACTAGCGGGTACGAGCAGTACTTC. Translation gives CASRRGTSGYEQYF.

The J gene is TRBJ2-3, the V gene TRBV4-1; 13 positions agree with TRBD2. CDR3 length equals 17 residues. Germline CDR1 MGHRA, CDR2 YSYEKL. V dropped 4 bases and J dropped 4; count of bases not matched to a gene: 8. CDR3 sequence (DNA): TGCGCCAGCAGCCCCGGACTAGCGGGGGCCTCAGCAGATACGCAGTATTTT. Protein product: CASSPGLAGASADTQYF.

The J gene is TRBJ2-5, the V gene TRBV10-3; 8 bases map to TRBD1. The CDR3 has 13 residues. Losses at the gene ends were 6 bases for V and 5 bases for J; bases not matched to a gene: 5. CDR1 and CDR2 (germline): ENHRY, SYGVKD. This chain's CDR3 is CAIRDRVGETQYF. DNA for the CDR3: TGTGCCATCAGGGACAGGGTGGGGGAGACCCAGTACTTC.

The chain employs TRBV12-3 or TRBV12-4 and TRBJ2-2, with a possible D match to TRBD2 (6 bases). Trimming shortened V by 6 bases and J by 7 bases, and 18 bases separated the two germline ends. The CDR3 is made up of 15 amino acids. CDR3 sequence (DNA): TGTGCCAGCAGCATTGGTACTAGCAATGACGGGGAGCTGTTTTTT. Protein: CASSIGTSNDGELFF.

V is TRBV2 and J is TRBJ2-3; 8 bases map to TRBD2. Germline loops: CDR1 SNHLY, CDR2 FYNNEI. The V segment lost 6 bases and the J segment 2 bases; nucleotides outside the gene matches: 7. The CDR3 is 15 residues long. The CDR3, as DNA: TGTGCCAGCAGAGCCAGCGGGGGCTACACAGATACGCAGTATTTT. Its translation is CASRASGGYTDTQYF.

The chain recombines TRBV6-1 with TRBJ2-1, with 13 bases that match TRBD2. CDR3 length equals 17 residues. V lost 5 bases and J lost 4; bases outside the gene matches: 8. Germline CDR1 MNHNS, CDR2 SASEGT. CDR3 DNA sequence: TGTGCCAGCAGTCGCCCCGGACTAGCGGGGGCGTACAATGAGCAGTTCTTC. This translates into CASSRPGLAGAYNEQFF.

The chain uses TRBV20-1 and TRBJ2-7, with 7 bases identical to TRBD1. There are 14 residues in the CDR3. With 4 bases clipped from V and 2 bases from J, the junction kept 8 bases outside the gene matches. Germline values: CDR1 DFQATT, CDR2 SNEGSKA (reference sequence). The DNA of the CDR3 is TGCAGTGCTACGAGGACAGGCTATCCCTACGAGCAGTACTTC. Its protein product is CSATRTGYPYEQYF.

A few counts support this clonotype. The chain is built from TRBV2 and TRBJ2-1; either TRBD1 or TRBD2 may supply D (5 bases each). This CDR3 comprises 16 residues. Trimming cost V 6 bases and J 2 bases, with 17 bases left between them. Per germline, CDR1 SNHLY and CDR2 FYNNEI. The CDR3 sequence is CASSPSRDETYNEQFF. The CDR3, as DNA: TGTGCCAGCAGCCCATCCCGGGACGAGACCTACAATGAGCAGTTCTTC. Combining the CDR3 with reference TRBV2 and TRBJ2-1 gives the whole variable domain EPEVTQTPSHQVTQMGQEVILRCVPISNHLYFYWYRQILGQKVEFLVSFYNNEISEKSEIFDDQFSVERPDGSNFTLKIRSTKLEDSAMYFCASSPSRDETYNEQFFGPGTRLTVL.

This clonotype was seen a handful of times. The chain couples TRBV12-1 to TRBJ2-4; the table's D call TRBD2 went unverified against the DNA. TRBV12-1 constitutes a pseudogene. CDR3 size: 17 residues. CDR3: CASSFDAGPLAKNIQYF. In nucleotides, the CDR3 is TGTGCCAGCAGCTTTGATGCAGGGCCTCTAGCCAAAAACATTCAGTACTTC.